This T cell receptor beta chain was obtained from a study of early T cells in non-severe SARS-CoV-2 infection. Overall study context: Chains were unpaired, as sequencing was done on bulk RNA from unsorted whole blood.

MiXCR, applied by TCRdb to the 5' RACE reads, yields one record per CDR3 protein. The table shows around 50,000 distinct CDR3 sequences, with approximately 10% occurring only once. Germline CDR1 SQVTM, CDR2 ANQGSEA. V was trimmed by 6 bases and J by 4 bases, leaving 15 bases between them. There are 13 residues in the CDR3. The clonotype was recovered from an adult who was a healthcare worker with PCR-confirmed SARS-CoV-2 infection or an uninfected control (not recorded which). The rearrangement links TRBV29-1 to TRBJ1-2, with D perhaps matching TRBD1 (5 bases). Source material: whole blood. This CDR3 reads CSVGRQLTYGYTF. CDR3 bases: TGCAGCGTGGGGCGGCAGCTGACCTATGGCTACACCTTC.